This TCR beta chain originates from a study of T cells in Graves' hyperthyroidism and ophthalmopathy. Exclusion of patients followed from uncontrolled infection, other autoimmune disease, pregnancy or lactation. For the diagnoses, clinical symptoms, serum thyroxine and TRAb, thyroid ultrasound and orbital computed tomography were used. RNA transcripts were the template for amplifying TCR beta CDR3 regions. Using the HTBI primer set, a first-round RT-PCR was run on the TCR CDR3. MiXCR, run by TCRdb on the multiplex PCR reads, gives a single entry per CDR3 protein. The sample has 600,000 or so distinct CDR3 sequences, more than 45% seen once. The germline CDR1 and CDR2 sequences are KGHDR and SFDVKD. This CDR3 has 20 residues. V gave up 4 bases and J gave up 2 bases; unmatched junction bases: 18.

This sequence joins TRBV24-1 and TRBJ2-2; 7 positions match TRBD2. Sequencing used peripheral blood or thyroid tissue (not recorded which). This TCR derives from a young woman with Graves' hyperthyroidism. Here the CDR3 DNA reads TGTGCCACCAGTGACCCGGCGTTCGGCGGGAGCAGCGGTAACACCGGGGAGCTGTTTTTT. Translating gives CATSDPAFGGSSGNTGELFF.